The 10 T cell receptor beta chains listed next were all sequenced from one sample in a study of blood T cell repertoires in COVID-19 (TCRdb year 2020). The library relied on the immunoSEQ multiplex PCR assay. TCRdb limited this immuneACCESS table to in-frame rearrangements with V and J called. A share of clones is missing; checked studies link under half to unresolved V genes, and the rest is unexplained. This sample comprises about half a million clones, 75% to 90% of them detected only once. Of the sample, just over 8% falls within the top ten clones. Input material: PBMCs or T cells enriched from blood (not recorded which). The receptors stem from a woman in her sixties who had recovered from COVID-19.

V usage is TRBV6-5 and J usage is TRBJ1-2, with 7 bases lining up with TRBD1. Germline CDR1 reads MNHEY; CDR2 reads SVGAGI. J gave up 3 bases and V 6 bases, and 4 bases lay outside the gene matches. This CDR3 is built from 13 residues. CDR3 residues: CASRTGRDYGYTF. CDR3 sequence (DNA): TGTGCCAGCAGGACAGGGAGAGACTATGGCTACACCTTC.

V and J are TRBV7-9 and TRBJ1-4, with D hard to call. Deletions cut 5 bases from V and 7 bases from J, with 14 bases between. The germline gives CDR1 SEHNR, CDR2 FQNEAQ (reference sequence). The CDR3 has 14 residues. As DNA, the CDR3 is TGTGCCAGCAGCCCTGACGGAAGACTTGAAAAACTGTTTTTT. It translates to CASSPDGRLEKLFF.

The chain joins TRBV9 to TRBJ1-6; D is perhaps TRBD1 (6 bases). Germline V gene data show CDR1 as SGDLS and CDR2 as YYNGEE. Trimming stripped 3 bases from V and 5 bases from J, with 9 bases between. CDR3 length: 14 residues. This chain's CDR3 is CASSAGDHNSPLHF. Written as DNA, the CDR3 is TGTGCCAGCAGCGCAGGGGATCATAATTCACCCCTCCACTTT.

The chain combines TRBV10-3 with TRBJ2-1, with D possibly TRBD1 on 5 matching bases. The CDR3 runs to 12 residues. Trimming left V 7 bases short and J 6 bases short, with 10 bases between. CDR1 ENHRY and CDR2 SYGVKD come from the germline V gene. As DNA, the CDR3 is TGTGCCATCACCAGGGAAGGCAATGAGCAGTTCTTC. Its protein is CAITREGNEQFF.

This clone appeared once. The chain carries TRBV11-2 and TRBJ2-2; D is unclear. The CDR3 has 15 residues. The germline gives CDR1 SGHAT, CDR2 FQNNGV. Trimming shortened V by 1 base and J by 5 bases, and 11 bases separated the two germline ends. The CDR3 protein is CASSLGFHSTGELFF. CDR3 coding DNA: TGTGCCAGCAGCTTAGGGTTTCACAGTACCGGGGAGCTGTTTTTT. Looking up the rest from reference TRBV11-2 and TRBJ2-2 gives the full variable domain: EAGVAQSPRYKIIEKRQSVAFWCNPISGHATLYWYQQILGQGPKLLIQFQNNGVVDDSQLPKDRFSAERLKGVDSTLKIQPAKLEDSAVYLCASSLGFHSTGELFFGEGSRLTVL.

CDR3 coding DNA: TGTGCCAGCACCCTCCAGGGGTACAATGAGCAGTTCTTC. Translation gives CASTLQGYNEQFF. V and J are TRBV4-2 and TRBJ2-1, with TRBD1 as a possible D gene (6 bases). The V end was cut by 7 bases, the J end by 4 bases, with 11 bases between. This CDR3 region has 13 residues. The germline CDR1 and CDR2 sequences are LGHNA and YNFKEQ.

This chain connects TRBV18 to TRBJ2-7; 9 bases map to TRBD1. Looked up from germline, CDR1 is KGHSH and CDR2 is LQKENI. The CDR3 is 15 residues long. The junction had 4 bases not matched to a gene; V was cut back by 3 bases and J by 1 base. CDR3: CASSPGQGPSYEQYV. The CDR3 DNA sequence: TGTGCCAGCTCACCGGGACAGGGTCCATCCTACGAGCAGTACGTC.

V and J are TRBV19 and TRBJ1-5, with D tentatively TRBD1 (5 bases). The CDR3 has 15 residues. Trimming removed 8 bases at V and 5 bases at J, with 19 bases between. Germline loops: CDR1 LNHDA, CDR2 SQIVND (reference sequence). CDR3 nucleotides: TGTGCCAGTCGGAGAGGAGGGGTATCATATCAGCCCCAGCATTTT. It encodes CASRRGGVSYQPQHF.

The CDR3 reads CASSLEDFYNEQFF. CDR3 DNA sequence: TGCGCCAGCAGCTTGGAGGACTTCTACAATGAGCAGTTCTTC. V gene TRBV5-1 combines with J gene TRBJ2-1; possible D gene TRBD2, 5 bases. The CDR3 runs to 14 residues. Germline CDR1 SGHRS, CDR2 YFSETQ. V lost 0 bases to trimming and J lost 3 bases, with 7 bases between them.

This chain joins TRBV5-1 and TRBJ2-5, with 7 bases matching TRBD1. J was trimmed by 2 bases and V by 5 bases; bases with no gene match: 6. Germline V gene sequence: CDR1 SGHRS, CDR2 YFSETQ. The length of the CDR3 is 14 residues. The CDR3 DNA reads TGCGCCAGCAGAGCAGGGACAGCTCAAGAGACCCAGTACTTC. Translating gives CASRAGTAQETQYF.